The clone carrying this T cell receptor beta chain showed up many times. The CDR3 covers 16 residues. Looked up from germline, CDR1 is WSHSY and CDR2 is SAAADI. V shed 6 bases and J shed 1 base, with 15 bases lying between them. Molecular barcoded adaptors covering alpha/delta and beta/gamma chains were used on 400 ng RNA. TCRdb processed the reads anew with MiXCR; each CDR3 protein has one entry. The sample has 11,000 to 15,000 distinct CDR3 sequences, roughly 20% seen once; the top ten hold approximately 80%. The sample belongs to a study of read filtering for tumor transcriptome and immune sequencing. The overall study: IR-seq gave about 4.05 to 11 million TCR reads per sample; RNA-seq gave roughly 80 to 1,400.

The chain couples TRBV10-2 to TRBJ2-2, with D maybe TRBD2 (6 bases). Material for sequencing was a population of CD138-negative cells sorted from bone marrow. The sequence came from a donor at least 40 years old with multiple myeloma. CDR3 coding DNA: TGCGCCAGCAGAGGCCAAGCGGGTGTGAACACCGGGGAGCTGTTTTTT. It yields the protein CASRGQAGVNTGELFF.